A single sample is the source of the 9 T cell receptor beta chains below, sequenced in a study of blood T cell repertoires in COVID-19. Libraries were prepared by immunoSEQ multiplex PCR; TCRdb keeps only in-frame clonotypes and omits some of them. Of roughly 67,000 clones listed, 85% to 90% are singletons. Sequencing used peripheral blood. The receptors shown here come from a woman aged 55-70 years with acute or convalescent COVID-19.

This chain links TRBV6-5 with TRBJ1-2; perhaps TRBD1 as D (6 bases). Trimming stripped 6 bases from V and 6 bases from J, with 8 bases between. This CDR3 has 11 amino acids. CDR1 is MNHEY, CDR2 SVGAGI, per germline. The CDR3 reads CASSNRDGYTF. Written as DNA, the CDR3 is TGTGCCAGCAGCAACAGGGATGGCTACACCTTC.

V is TRBV7-9 and J is TRBJ1-1; D gene uncertain. Germline values: CDR1 SEHNR, CDR2 FQNEAQ (reference sequence). V was clipped by 5 bases and J by 6 bases, with 19 bases between them. The CDR3 consists of 15 residues. The CDR3 reads CASSPQATGRAEAFF. For the CDR3, the DNA is TGTGCCAGCAGCCCCCAAGCTACCGGTCGGGCTGAAGCTTTCTTT.

On this clone itself: In the same sample, other DNA sequences code for this CDR3. This rearrangement joins TRBV5-1 to TRBJ1-5; possibly TRBD1 for D (5 bases). The CDR3 covers 13 residues. From germline, CDR1 is SGHRS and CDR2 YFSETQ. V was pared by 4 bases and J by 7 bases, with 12 bases between. The CDR3 bases are TGCGCCAGCAGCCTAGGGGTGAGCCAGCCCCAGCATTTT. It specifies CASSLGVSQPQHF.

V and J are TRBV28 and TRBJ1-3; tentatively, D is TRBD1 (5 bases). CDR1 and CDR2 from the germline V gene are MDHEN and SYDVKM. The CDR3 sequence is 19 residues long. With 7 bases removed from V and 0 bases from J, the gap between germline ends came to 25 bases. The CDR3 region is CASTGGGIGTDTSGNTIYF. The CDR3 nucleotides read TGTGCCAGCACCGGCGGAGGGATCGGGACGGACACCTCTGGAAACACCATATATTTT. Filled out from reference TRBV28 and TRBJ1-3, the complete variable domain reads DVKVTQSSRYLVKRTGEKVFLECVQDMDHENMFWYRQDPGLGLRLIYFSYDVKMKEKGDIPEGYSVSREKKERFSLILESASTNQTSMYLCASTGGGIGTDTSGNTIYFGEGSWLTVV.

The gene calls are TRBV6-5 and TRBJ2-4, with D tentatively TRBD1 (5 bases). CDR3 size: 14 residues. Germline CDR1 reads MNHEY; CDR2 reads SVGAGI. V lost 6 bases, J lost 1 base, and 10 bases lay in between. CDR3 sequence (DNA): TGTGCCAGCAGACAGGTGGGGGCCAAAAACATTCAGTACTTC. The encoded protein is CASRQVGAKNIQYF.

V is TRBV5-1 and J is TRBJ2-1, with 12 positions matching TRBD2. Germline V gene data show CDR1 as SGHRS and CDR2 as YFSETQ. The CDR3 length is 16 residues. Trimming removed 2 bases from V and 7 bases from J; junction bases left unmatched: 7. CDR3 DNA: TGCGCCAGCAGCTTACCTAGCGGGGGGGCCTCGAATGAGCAGTTCTTC. This sequence encodes CASSLPSGGASNEQFF.

This chain uses TRBV29-1 with TRBJ2-1; TRBD1 agrees at 9 bases. V lost 8 bases to trimming and J lost 10 bases; unmatched junction nucleotides: 6. The CDR3 length is 11 residues. From germline, CDR1 is SQVTM and CDR2 ANQGSEA. DNA for the CDR3: TGCAGCACCGGGACAGGGAAAGAGCAGTTCTTC. Encoded protein: CSTGTGKEQFF.

This sequence joins TRBV7-2 and TRBJ2-2; no clear D gene. With 5 bases removed from V and 4 bases from J, the gap between germline ends came to 14 bases. Germline V gives CDR1 SGHTA, CDR2 FQGNSA. CDR3 length equals 15 residues. CDR3 in amino acids: CASSLDRSSTGELFF. In DNA form, the CDR3 reads TGTGCCAGCAGCCTCGACCGTAGCTCCACCGGGGAGCTGTTTTTT.

The chain couples TRBV11-2 to TRBJ1-4; TRBD1 might be the D (5 bases). The germline V and J ends were trimmed by 5 bases and 8 bases, with 15 bases remaining between them. Germline V gene data show CDR1 as SGHAT and CDR2 as FQNNGV. This CDR3 spans 14 amino acids. CDR3 sequence: CASSPGRVEEKLFF. The CDR3 DNA is TGTGCCAGCAGCCCAGGGAGGGTAGAGGAAAAACTGTTTTTT.